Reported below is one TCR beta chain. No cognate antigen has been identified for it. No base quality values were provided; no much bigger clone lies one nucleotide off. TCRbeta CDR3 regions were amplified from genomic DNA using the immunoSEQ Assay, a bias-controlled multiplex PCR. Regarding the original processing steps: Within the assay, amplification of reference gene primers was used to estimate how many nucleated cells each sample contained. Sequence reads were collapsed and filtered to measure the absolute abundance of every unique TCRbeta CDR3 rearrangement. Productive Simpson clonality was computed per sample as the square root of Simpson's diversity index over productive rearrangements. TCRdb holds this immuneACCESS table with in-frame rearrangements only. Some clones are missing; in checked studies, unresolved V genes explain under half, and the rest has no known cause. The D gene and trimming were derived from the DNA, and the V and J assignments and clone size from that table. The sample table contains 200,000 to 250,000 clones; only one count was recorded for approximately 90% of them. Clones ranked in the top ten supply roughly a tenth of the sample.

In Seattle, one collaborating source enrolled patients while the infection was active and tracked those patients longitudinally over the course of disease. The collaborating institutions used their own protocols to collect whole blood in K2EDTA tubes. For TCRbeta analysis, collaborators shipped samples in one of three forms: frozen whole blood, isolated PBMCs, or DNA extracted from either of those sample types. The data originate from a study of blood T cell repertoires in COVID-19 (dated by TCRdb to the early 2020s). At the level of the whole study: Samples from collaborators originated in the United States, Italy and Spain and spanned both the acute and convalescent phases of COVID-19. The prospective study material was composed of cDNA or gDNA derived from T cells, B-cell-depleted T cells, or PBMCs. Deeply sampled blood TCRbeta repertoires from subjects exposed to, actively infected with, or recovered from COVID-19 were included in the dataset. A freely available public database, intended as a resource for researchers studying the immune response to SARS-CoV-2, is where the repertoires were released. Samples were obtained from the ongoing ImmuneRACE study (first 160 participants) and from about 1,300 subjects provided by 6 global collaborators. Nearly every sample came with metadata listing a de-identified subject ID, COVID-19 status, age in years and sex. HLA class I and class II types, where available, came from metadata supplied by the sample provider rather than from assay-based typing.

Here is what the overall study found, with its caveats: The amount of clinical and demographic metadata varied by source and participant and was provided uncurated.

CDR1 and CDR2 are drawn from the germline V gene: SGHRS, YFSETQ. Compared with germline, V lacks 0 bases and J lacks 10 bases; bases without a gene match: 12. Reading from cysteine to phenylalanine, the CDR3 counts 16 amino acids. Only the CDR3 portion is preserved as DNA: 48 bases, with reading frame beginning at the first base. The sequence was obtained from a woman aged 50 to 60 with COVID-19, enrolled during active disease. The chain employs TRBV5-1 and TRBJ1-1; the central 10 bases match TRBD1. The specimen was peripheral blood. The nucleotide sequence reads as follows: TGCGCCAGCAGCTTGGGCCTGACAGGGGGCAGGGTCGCAGCTTTCTTT. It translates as CASSLGLTGGRVAAFF.